These T cell receptor beta chains were read from a single sample in a study of cytomegalovirus exposure and HLA in healthy donors. Measured with immunoSEQ multiplex PCR; TCRdb has only the in-frame clones, and not every one. The sample records more than 150,000 clones, over 65% being singletons. The sequenced material came from PBMCs. The receptors stem from a man aged 18 to 29 in good health and CMV-seronegative. The conserved cysteine and the conserved F or W are not part of the CDR3 here. Clone size is not always given. Where it is, it says once, few, many or a class for expanded clones.

j_call clone_size v_call cdr3_aa
TRBJ1-5 - TRBV2 ASSTFTGAAQH
TRBJ2-3 - TRBV5-4 ASSLGGGALDTQY
TRBJ2-7 - TRBV5-6 ASSPGGDYRI
TRBJ2-4 - TRBV7-6 ASSLVAGKGKNIQY
TRBJ2-7 - TRBV15 ATSFLPRAAGHSYEQY
TRBJ2-3 - TRBV5-1 ASSIGQGSGTDTQY
TRBJ2-7 - TRBV5-6 ASSLTDRTYEQY
TRBJ1-4 - TRBV28 ASSLALREKEKLF
TRBJ1-4 - TRBV6-5 ASSWGRTNEKLF
TRBJ1-6 - TRBV9 ASTTGSSYNSPLH
TRBJ1-6 - TRBV28 ASGGLSSYNSPLH
TRBJ2-7 - TRBV5-4 ASSLPGQGAVVQY
TRBJ1-1 - TRBV5-1 ASSPTGGTNTEAF
TRBJ2-7 - TRBV5-1 ASSLGDKRYEQY
TRBJ1-6 once TRBV6-5 ASSYRGGGSPLH
TRBJ1-1 - TRBV5-1 ASSLGPVNTEAF
TRBJ1-4 - TRBV9 ASSAFGTDFNEKLF
TRBJ2-4 - TRBV5-1 ASSSGDRLAKNIQY
TRBJ2-6 - TRBV7-3 ASSLSGGLSGANVLT
TRBJ1-2 - TRBV28 ASSLRGGTDT
TRBJ1-1 - TRBV2 ASTYSVEAF
TRBJ2-3 - TRBV7-8 ASSVAGGPRSVHTQY
TRBJ1-6 - TRBV5-1 ASSSPGNSPLH
TRBJ2-5 - TRBV2 AKTGGETQY
TRBJ2-3 - TRBV27 ASSLFPSTSDTQY
TRBJ2-3 - TRBV28 ASSFRLDTQY
TRBJ1-1 - TRBV7-9 ASSPGDRVMNTEAF
TRBJ1-2 - TRBV9 ASRGQGGLWGYT
TRBJ2-3 - TRBV25-1 ASSAGWGQGDTQY
TRBJ2-5 once TRBV13 ASSLGNLNHRAQETQY
TRBJ1-1 once TRBV2 ASSEGTANTEAF
TRBJ2-1 few TRBV7-3 ASSLTRGGSGLTYNEQF
TRBJ2-2 - TRBV5-1 ASSGGNMNTGELF